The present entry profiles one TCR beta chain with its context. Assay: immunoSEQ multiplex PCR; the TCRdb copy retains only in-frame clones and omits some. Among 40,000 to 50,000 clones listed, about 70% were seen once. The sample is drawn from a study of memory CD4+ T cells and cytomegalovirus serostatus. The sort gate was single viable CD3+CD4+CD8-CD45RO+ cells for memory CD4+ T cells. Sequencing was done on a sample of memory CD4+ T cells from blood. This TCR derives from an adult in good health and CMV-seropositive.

CDR3 sequence (DNA): TGTGCCAGCAGACCCGTGGATCCCTATGGCTACACCTTC. It translates to CASRPVDPYGYTF. The chain employs TRBV28 and TRBJ1-2; D ambiguous. The CDR3 spans 13 residues. V was pared by 6 bases and J by 4 bases, with 12 bases between. Per germline, CDR1 MDHEN and CDR2 SYDVKM.